The 11 T cell receptor beta chains listed next were all sequenced from one sample in a study of response to subunit inactivated influenza vaccine (dated 2018 in TCRdb). Library preparation used RT-PCR. These reads were obtained on an Illumina HiSeq 2500. The raw public reads went through TCRdb reprocessing: fastp at Q25, MiXCR clone calling, in-frame beta chains kept. Every CDR3 protein is listed once, alongside the most common genes and DNA of its rows. The sample table shows about half a million distinct CDR3 sequences, and approximately 10% are seen once. Together, the top ten hold about 12% of the sample. This specimen's time point label, per the study, means: 45 days after influenza vaccine administration. Material: PBMCs from blood, obtained around seven weeks after vaccination. The receptors were sampled from a man between 45 and 60 years old who received an inactivated influenza vaccine. Donor details come from another sample of the same person, matched by shared clones.

This clonotype has just a few counts. The chain employs TRBV7-2 and TRBJ2-3, with TRBD1 identical over 8 bases. The CDR3 is 15 amino acids. The germline gives CDR1 SGHTA, CDR2 FQGNSA. V was pared by 3 bases and J by 4 bases, with 6 bases of the junction left unmatched. CDR3 nucleotides: TGTGCCAGCAGCTTCCAGGGGGCCAAGTCAGATACGCAGTATTTT. It yields the protein CASSFQGAKSDTQYF.

The V and J genes are TRBV7-2 and TRBJ2-7, with TRBD1 as a possible D gene (5 bases). Deletions cut 5 bases from V and 0 bases from J, with 14 bases between. CDR3 length: 15 amino acids. CDR1 is SGHTA and CDR2 is FQGNSA in the germline V gene. The CDR3 coding sequence is TGTGCCAGCAGCCCCAGCAGGGCTTCCTCCTACGAGCAGTACTTC. Amino acids: CASSPSRASSYEQYF.

This clonotype came up a few times. The rearrangement links TRBV5-1 to TRBJ2-5; 8 bases are shared with TRBD1. The germline V gene encodes CDR1 SGHRS and CDR2 YFSETQ. The CDR3 extends over 16 amino acids. V was clipped by 5 bases and J by 4 bases; unmatched bases: 13. CDR3: CASRTAGGTGGETQYF. CDR3 nucleotides: TGCGCCAGCAGAACCGCCGGGGGCACAGGGGGAGAGACCCAGTACTTC.

This clonotype was detected a few times. V and J are TRBV14 and TRBJ2-7; 11 nucleotides line up with TRBD2. CDR1 SGHDN and CDR2 FVKESK come from the germline V gene. The J segment lost 7 bases and the V segment lost 4 bases, leaving 9 bases of the junction unmatched. The CDR3 has 15 amino acids. CDR3 region: CASSPRLAGIWEQYF. The CDR3, as DNA: TGTGCCAGCAGCCCCCGACTAGCGGGAATATGGGAGCAGTACTTC.

V is TRBV9 and J is TRBJ1-5; 9 nucleotides agree with TRBD1. The junction had 5 bases not matched to a gene; V was cut back by 6 bases and J by 4 bases. CDR3 length equals 14 residues. The germline V gene has CDR1 SGDLS and CDR2 YYNGEE. CDR3 sequence: CASTHRGLNQPQHF. CDR3 coding DNA: TGTGCCAGCACCCACAGGGGGCTTAATCAGCCCCAGCATTTT.

The rearrangement links TRBV30 to TRBJ1-6; 9 bases are shared with TRBD1. The V segment lost 3 bases and the J segment 10 bases; nucleotides outside the gene matches: 7. The CDR3 totals 14 residues. Germline-derived CDR1 and CDR2 are GTSNPN and SVGIG (reference sequence). The CDR3 region is CAWSKQGATSPLHF. CDR3 bases: TGTGCCTGGAGCAAACAGGGGGCCACATCACCCCTCCACTTT.

CDR3 coding DNA: TGTGCCAGCAGTACCCTAGGCCGGGGAGGAACAGATACGCAGTATTTT. Translating it yields CASSTLGRGGTDTQYF. The chain has TRBV7-9 and TRBJ2-3; D is perhaps TRBD2 (6 bases). This CDR3 has 16 residues. Trimming took off 6 bases at V and 3 bases at J, with 19 bases between the two ends. CDR1 SEHNR and CDR2 FQNEAQ come from the germline V gene (reference sequence).

This clonotype was seen a few times. This rearrangement joins TRBV6-2 or TRBV6-3 to TRBJ2-7, with TRBD2 identical over 9 bases. Looked up from germline, CDR1 is MNHEY and CDR2 is SVGEGT. The ends lost 0 bases at V and 4 bases at J; junction bases unmatched: 7. This CDR3 spans 16 amino acids. The CDR3: CASSYSLTSGRYEQYF. DNA for the CDR3: TGTGCCAGCAGTTACTCGTTGACTAGCGGACGATACGAGCAGTACTTC.

This clonotype was counted a few times. This chain uses TRBV27 with TRBJ2-1; D perhaps matches TRBD1 (6 bases). Germline-derived CDR1 and CDR2 are MNHEY and SMNVEV (reference sequence). CDR3 length: 15 amino acids. Trimming stripped 5 bases from V and 0 bases from J, with 11 bases between. This chain's CDR3 is CASSPRTVSYNEQFF. In DNA, the CDR3 is TGTGCCAGCAGTCCACGGACAGTCTCCTACAATGAGCAGTTCTTC.

The V gene is TRBV7-2, the J gene TRBJ2-2; 8 bases line up with TRBD2. This CDR3 is built from 16 residues. The germline CDR1 and CDR2 sequences are SGHTA and FQGNSA. The V segment lost 5 bases and the J segment 5 bases; nucleotides outside the gene matches: 10. CDR3 bases: TGTGCCAGCAGCACAGCGGGAGTTACAAGTACCGGGGAGCTGTTTTTT. Protein sequence: CASSTAGVTSTGELFF.

This clonotype was found many times. Written as DNA, the CDR3 is TGTGCCACCAGCAGAGATCTTGGGGACAGGGGCTACGAGCAGTACTTC. It encodes CATSRDLGDRGYEQYF. V is TRBV15 and J is TRBJ2-7; 10 bases fit TRBD1. The CDR3 loop spans 16 amino acids. V lost 0 bases and J lost 3; bases outside the gene matches: 5. Looked up from germline, CDR1 is LNHNV and CDR2 is YYDKDF (reference sequence).